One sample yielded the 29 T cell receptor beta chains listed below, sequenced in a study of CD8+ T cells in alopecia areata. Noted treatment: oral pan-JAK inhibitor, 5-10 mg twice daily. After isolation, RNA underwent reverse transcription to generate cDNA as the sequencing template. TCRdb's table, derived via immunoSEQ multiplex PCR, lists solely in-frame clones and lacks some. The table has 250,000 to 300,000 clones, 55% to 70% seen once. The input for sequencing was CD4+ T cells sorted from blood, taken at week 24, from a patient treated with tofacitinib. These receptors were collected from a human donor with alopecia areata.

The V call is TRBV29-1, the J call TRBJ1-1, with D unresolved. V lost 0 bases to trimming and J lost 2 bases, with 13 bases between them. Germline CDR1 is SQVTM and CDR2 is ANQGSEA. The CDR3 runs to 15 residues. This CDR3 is CSVEDLQRLNTEAFF. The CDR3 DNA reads TGCAGCGTTGAAGATCTTCAGAGACTTAACACTGAAGCTTTCTTT.

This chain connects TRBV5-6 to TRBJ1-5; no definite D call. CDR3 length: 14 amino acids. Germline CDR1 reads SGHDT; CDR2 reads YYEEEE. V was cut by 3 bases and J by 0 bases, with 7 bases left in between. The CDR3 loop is CASSSPHSNQPQHF. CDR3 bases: TGTGCCAGCAGCTCCCCCCATAGCAATCAGCCCCAGCATTTT.

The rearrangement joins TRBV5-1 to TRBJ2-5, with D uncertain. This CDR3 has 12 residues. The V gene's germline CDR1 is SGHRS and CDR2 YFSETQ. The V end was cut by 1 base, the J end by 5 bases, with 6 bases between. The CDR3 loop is CASSLTLETQYF. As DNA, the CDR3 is TGCGCCAGCAGCTTGACATTGGAGACCCAGTACTTC.

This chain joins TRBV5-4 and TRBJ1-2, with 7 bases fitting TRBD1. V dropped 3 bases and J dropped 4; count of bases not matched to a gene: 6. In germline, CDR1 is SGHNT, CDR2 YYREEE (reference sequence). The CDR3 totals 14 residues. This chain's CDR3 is CASSSTGRIYGYTF. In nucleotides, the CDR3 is TGTGCCAGCAGCTCGACAGGGCGGATCTATGGCTACACCTTC.

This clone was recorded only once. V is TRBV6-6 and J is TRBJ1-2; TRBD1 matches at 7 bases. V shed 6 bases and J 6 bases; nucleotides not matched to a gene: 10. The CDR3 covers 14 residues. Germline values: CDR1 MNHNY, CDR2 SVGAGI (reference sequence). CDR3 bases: TGTGCCAGCAGCTCAGGGGGAGGAAGGAATGGCTACACCTTC. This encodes CASSSGGGRNGYTF.

The CDR3 is CASTTSRNQPQHF. CDR3 nucleotide sequence: TGTGCCAGCACCACCTCCCGTAATCAGCCCCAGCATTTT. The V call is TRBV7-2, the J call TRBJ1-5; D remains unclear. The length of the CDR3 is 13 residues. Germline V gene data show CDR1 as SGHTA and CDR2 as FQGNSA. Trimming removed 7 bases at V and 4 bases at J, with 11 bases between.

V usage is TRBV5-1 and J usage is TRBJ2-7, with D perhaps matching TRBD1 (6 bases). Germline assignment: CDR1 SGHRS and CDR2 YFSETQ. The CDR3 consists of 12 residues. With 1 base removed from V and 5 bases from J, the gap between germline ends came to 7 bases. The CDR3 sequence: CASSLTGNEQYF. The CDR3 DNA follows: TGCGCCAGCAGCTTGACAGGGAACGAGCAGTACTTC. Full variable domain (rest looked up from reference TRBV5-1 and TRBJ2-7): KAGVTQTPRYLIKTRGQQVTLSCSPISGHRSVSWYQQTPGQGLQFLFEYFSETQRNKGNFPGRFSGRQFSNSRSEMNVSTLELGDSALYLCASSLTGNEQYFGPGTRLTVT.

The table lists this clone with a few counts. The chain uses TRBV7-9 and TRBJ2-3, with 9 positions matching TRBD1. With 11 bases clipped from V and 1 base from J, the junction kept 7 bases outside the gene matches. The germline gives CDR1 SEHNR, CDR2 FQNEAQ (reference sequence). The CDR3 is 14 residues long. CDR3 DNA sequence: TGTGCCGGAATGGGACAGGGTGGCACAGATACGCAGTATTTT. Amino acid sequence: CAGMGQGGTDTQYF. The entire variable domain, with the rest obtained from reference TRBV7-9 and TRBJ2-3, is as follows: DTGVSQNPRHKITKRGQNVTFRCDPISEHNRLYWYRQTLGQGPEFLTYFQNEAQLEKSRLLSDRFSAERPKGSFSTLEIQRTEQGDSAMYLCAGMGQGGTDTQYFGPGTRLTVL.

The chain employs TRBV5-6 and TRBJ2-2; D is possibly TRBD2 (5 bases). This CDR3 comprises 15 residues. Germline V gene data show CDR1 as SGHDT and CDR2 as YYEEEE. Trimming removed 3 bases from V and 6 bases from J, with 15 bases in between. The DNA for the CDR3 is TGTGCCAGCAGCTGGGCGGAGCGGTCGGCCGGGGAGCTGTTTTTT. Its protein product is CASSWAERSAGELFF.

The CDR3 DNA is TGTGCCAGCAGTTTACATGTGAACACTGAAGCTTTCTTT. It yields the protein CASSLHVNTEAFF. V usage is TRBV27 and J usage is TRBJ1-1; D gene ambiguous. Germline V lookup: CDR1 MNHEY, CDR2 SMNVEV (reference sequence). CDR3 length equals 13 residues. V dropped 2 bases and J dropped 0 bases, with 4 bases sitting between them.

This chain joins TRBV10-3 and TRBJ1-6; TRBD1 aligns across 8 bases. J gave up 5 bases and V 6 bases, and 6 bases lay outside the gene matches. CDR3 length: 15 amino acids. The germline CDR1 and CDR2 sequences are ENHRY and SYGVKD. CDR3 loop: CAIRGDRRNNSPLHF. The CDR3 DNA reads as TGTGCCATCAGGGGGGACAGGCGAAATAATTCACCCCTCCACTTT.

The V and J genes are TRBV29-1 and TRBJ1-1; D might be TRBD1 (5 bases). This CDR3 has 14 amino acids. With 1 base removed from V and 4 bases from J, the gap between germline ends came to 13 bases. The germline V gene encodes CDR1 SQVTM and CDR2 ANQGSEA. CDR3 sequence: CSVEGGGAGTEAFF. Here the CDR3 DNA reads TGCAGCGTTGAAGGGGGCGGCGCGGGCACTGAAGCTTTCTTT.

The CDR3 bases are TGTGCCTGGAGACCCTCAGGGGTCCGGGGCTACACCTTC. Translation gives CAWRPSGVRGYTF. The chain joins TRBV30 to TRBJ1-2; a possible D gene is TRBD1 (6 bases). This CDR3 is 13 amino acids long. Germline loops: CDR1 GTSNPN, CDR2 SVGIG (reference sequence). Trimming took 3 bases from V and 8 from J, leaving 16 bases between them.

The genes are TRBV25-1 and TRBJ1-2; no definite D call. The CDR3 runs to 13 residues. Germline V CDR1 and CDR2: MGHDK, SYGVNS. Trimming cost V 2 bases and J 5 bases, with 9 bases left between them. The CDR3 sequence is CASSEKRRYGYTF. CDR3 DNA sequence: TGTGCCAGCAGTGAAAAGAGACGGTATGGCTACACCTTC.

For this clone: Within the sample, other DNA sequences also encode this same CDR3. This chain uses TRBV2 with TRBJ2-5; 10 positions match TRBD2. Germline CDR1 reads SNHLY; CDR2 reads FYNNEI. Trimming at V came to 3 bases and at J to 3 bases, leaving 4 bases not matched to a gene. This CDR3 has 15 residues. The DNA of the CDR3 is TGTGCCAGCAGTGACAGGACTAGCGGCGAAGAGACCCAGTACTTC. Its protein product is CASSDRTSGEETQYF.

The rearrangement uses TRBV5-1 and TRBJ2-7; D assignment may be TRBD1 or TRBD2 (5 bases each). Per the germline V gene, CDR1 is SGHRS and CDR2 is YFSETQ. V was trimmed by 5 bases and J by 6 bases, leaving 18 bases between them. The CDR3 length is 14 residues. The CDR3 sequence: CASSSRQSGSEQYF. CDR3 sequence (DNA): TGCGCCAGCAGTTCCCGACAGTCGGGAAGCGAGCAGTACTTC.

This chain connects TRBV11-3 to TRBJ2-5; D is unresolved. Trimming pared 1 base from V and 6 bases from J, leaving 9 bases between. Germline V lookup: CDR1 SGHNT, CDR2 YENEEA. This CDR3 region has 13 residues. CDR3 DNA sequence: TGTGCCAGCAGCTTAGGACCGGTGAAGACCCAGTACTTC. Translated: CASSLGPVKTQYF.

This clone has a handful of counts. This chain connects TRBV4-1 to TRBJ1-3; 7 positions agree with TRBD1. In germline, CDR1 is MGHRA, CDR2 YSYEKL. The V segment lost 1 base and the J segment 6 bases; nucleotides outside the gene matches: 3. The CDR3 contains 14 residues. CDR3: CASSQVGTVNTIYF. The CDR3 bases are TGCGCCAGCAGCCAAGTGGGGACAGTAAACACCATATATTTT.

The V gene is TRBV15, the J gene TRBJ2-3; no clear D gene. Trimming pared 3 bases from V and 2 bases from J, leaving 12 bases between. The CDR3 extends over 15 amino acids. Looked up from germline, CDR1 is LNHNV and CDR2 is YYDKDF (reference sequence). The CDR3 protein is CATSSLERATDTQYF. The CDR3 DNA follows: TGTGCCACCAGCAGCCTTGAACGAGCCACAGATACGCAGTATTTT.

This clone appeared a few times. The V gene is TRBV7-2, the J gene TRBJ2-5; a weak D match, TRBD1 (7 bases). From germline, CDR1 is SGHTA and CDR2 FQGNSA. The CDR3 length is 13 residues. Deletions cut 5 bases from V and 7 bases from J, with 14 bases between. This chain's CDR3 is CASSPGGSGTQYF. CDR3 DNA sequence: TGTGCCAGCAGCCCAGGGGGGTCAGGGACCCAGTACTTC.

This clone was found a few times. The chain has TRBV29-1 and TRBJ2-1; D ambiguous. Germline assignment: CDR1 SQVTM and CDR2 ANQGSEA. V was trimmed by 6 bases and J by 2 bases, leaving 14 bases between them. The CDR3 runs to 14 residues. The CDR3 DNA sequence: TGCAGCGTCCAAGAGGCCACAGCCTACAATGAGCAGTTCTTC. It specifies CSVQEATAYNEQFF.

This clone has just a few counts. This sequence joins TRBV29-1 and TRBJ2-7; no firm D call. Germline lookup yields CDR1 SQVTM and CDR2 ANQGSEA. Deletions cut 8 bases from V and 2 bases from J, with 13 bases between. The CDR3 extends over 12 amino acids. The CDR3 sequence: CSPWTVTYEQYF. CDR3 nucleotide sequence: TGCAGCCCCTGGACCGTTACCTACGAGCAGTACTTC.

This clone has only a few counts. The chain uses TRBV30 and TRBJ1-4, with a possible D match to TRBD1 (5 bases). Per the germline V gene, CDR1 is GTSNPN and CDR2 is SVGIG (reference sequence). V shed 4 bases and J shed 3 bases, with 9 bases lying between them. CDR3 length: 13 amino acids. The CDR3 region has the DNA TGTGCCTGGACTGGGGGTCCTAATGAAAAACTGTTTTTT. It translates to CAWTGGPNEKLFF.

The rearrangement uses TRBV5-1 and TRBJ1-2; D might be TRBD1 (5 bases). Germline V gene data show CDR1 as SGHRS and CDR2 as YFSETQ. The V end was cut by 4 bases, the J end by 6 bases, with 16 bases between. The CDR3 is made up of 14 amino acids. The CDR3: CASSVGHGGNGYTF. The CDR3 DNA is TGCGCCAGCAGCGTTGGACACGGTGGAAATGGCTACACCTTC. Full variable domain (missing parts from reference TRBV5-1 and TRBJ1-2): KAGVTQTPRYLIKTRGQQVTLSCSPISGHRSVSWYQQTPGQGLQFLFEYFSETQRNKGNFPGRFSGRQFSNSRSEMNVSTLELGDSALYLCASSVGHGGNGYTFGSGTRLTVV.

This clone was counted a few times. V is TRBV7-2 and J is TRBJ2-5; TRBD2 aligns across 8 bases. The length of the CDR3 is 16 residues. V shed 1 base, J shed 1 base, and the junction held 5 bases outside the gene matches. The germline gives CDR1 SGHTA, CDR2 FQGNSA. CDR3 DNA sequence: TGTGCCAGCAGCTTAGGGCCAGCGGGGGCCCAAGAGACCCAGTACTTC. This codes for CASSLGPAGAQETQYF.

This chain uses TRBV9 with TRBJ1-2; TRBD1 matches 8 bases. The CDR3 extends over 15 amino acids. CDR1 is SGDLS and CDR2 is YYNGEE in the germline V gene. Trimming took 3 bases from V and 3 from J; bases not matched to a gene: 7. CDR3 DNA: TGTGCCAGCAGCGCCGCCCCGACAGGGGACTATGGCTACACCTTC. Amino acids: CASSAAPTGDYGYTF.

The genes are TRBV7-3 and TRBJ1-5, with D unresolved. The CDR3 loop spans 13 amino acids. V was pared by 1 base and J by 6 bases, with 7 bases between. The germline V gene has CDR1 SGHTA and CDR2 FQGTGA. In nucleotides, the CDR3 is TGTGCCAGCAGCTTAAGGCAGGCTCAGCCCCAGCATTTT. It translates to CASSLRQAQPQHF.

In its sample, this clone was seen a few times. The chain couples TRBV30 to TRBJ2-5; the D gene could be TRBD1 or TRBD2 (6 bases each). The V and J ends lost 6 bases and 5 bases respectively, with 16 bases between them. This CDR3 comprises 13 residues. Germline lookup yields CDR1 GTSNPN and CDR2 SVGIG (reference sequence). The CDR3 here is CACQPRGLETQYF. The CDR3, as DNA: TGTGCCTGCCAACCCCGGGGGCTGGAGACCCAGTACTTC.

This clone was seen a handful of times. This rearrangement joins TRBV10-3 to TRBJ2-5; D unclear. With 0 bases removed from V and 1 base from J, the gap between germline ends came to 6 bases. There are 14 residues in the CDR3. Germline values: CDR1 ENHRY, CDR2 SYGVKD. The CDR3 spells CAISESKTQETQYF. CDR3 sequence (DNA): TGTGCCATCAGTGAGTCCAAGACCCAAGAGACCCAGTACTTC.